This passage covers 21 T cell receptor beta chains from one sample sequenced in a study of identical twins. TCRdb re-called the 5' RACE reads through MiXCR, storing one row per CDR3 protein. The profile shows about 690,000 distinct CDR3 sequences, around 5.7% of them singletons. The sequenced sample was naive T cells sorted from blood. The receptors stem from a young man in good health.

This clonotype was observed a handful of times. This rearrangement joins TRBV18 to TRBJ2-3; 12 bases are shared with TRBD1. Per germline, CDR1 KGHSH and CDR2 LQKENI. This CDR3 is built from 15 residues. The V segment lost 2 bases and the J segment 6 bases; nucleotides outside the gene matches: 3. CDR3 loop: CASSPGTGGRDTQYF. Written as DNA, the CDR3 is TGTGCCAGCTCACCAGGGACAGGGGGCCGTGATACGCAGTATTTT.

This clonotype was seen repeatedly, ten times or more. V is TRBV29-1 and J is TRBJ2-7; D remains ambiguous. Trimming took off 5 bases at V and 0 bases at J, with 5 bases between the two ends. Germline CDR1 reads SQVTM; CDR2 reads ANQGSEA. This CDR3 is 11 amino acids long. The DNA of the CDR3 is TGCAGCGTTATGATCTCCTACGAGCAGTACTTC. Translated: CSVMISYEQYF.

This clonotype was recorded a few times. V usage is TRBV4-2 and J usage is TRBJ2-7, with D maybe TRBD1 (5 bases). Germline V gene sequence: CDR1 LGHNA, CDR2 YNFKEQ. Trimming stripped 4 bases from V and 5 bases from J, with 12 bases between. The CDR3 is 13 amino acids. The CDR3 sequence: CASSPQVGHEQYF. In DNA, the CDR3 is TGTGCCAGCAGCCCGCAGGTGGGGCACGAGCAGTACTTC.

At least ten counts were recorded for this clonotype. This chain connects TRBV4-3 to TRBJ2-7; 8 bases line up with TRBD2. V dropped 4 bases and J dropped 3; count of bases not matched to a gene: 2. The length of the CDR3 is 13 residues. Germline loops: CDR1 LGHNA, CDR2 YSLEER. The CDR3 sequence: CASSPTSGYEQYF. The CDR3 DNA reads as TGCGCCAGCAGCCCAACTAGCGGCTACGAGCAGTACTTC.

The CDR3 protein is CASSLSSPGELFF. The CDR3 DNA follows: TGTGCCAGCAGTTTATCTAGTCCCGGGGAGCTGTTTTTT. V usage is TRBV12-3 or TRBV12-4 and J usage is TRBJ2-2; unclear D gene. V was trimmed by 2 bases and J by 6 bases, leaving 7 bases between them. This CDR3 contains 13 residues.

This clonotype was observed at least ten times. The chain recombines TRBV4-3 with TRBJ2-1; no clear D gene. The CDR3 loop spans 12 amino acids. CDR1 is LGHNA and CDR2 is YSLEER in the germline V gene. With 2 bases removed from V and 8 bases from J, the gap between germline ends came to 7 bases. The CDR3 here is CASSQNNYEQFF. CDR3 nucleotide sequence: TGCGCCAGCAGCCAAAATAACTATGAGCAGTTCTTC.

This clonotype was detected ten times or more. This chain links TRBV7-9 with TRBJ2-7; D uncertain. Germline values: CDR1 SEHNR, CDR2 FQNEAQ (reference sequence). The germline V and J ends were trimmed by 0 bases and 5 bases, with 14 bases remaining between them. The CDR3 length is 15 residues. The DNA for the CDR3 is TGTGCCAGCAGCTTAGCGTCCCAGACCGAGGACGAGCAGTACTTC. The encoded protein is CASSLASQTEDEQYF.

This clonotype was detected ten times or more. The chain joins TRBV20-1 to TRBJ2-1; 11 nucleotides agree with TRBD2. The CDR3 spans 15 residues. Per germline, CDR1 DFQATT and CDR2 SNEGSKA (reference sequence). After removal of 1 base from V and 7 bases from J, the junction contained 6 bases not matched to a gene. DNA of the CDR3: TGCAGTGCTAGAGGACTAGCGGGATCCTCGAATGAGCAGTTCTTC. Protein product: CSARGLAGSSNEQFF.

This clonotype has a handful of counts. The chain links TRBV11-3 to TRBJ1-6; possible D gene TRBD1, 6 bases. Trimming took 1 base from V and 8 from J, leaving 12 bases between them. The germline V gene has CDR1 SGHNT and CDR2 YENEEA. The length of the CDR3 is 15 residues. This chain's CDR3 is CASSLVAGGHSPLHF. The DNA of the CDR3 is TGTGCCAGCAGCTTAGTAGCCGGGGGCCATTCACCCCTCCACTTT.

This clonotype was picked up many times. The chain joins TRBV20-1 to TRBJ2-1, with 7 bases aligning to TRBD2. The CDR3 is 14 residues long. V dropped 4 bases and J dropped 9; count of bases not matched to a gene: 12. Germline-derived CDR1 and CDR2 are DFQATT and SNEGSKA (reference sequence). The CDR3 DNA is TGCAGTGCTATAGGGTGGGAGGGCCATAGTGAGCAGTTCTTC. Its translation: CSAIGWEGHSEQFF.

This clonotype has at least ten counts. V and J are TRBV12-3 or TRBV12-4 and TRBJ1-6; 7 positions agree with TRBD1. The CDR3 contains 15 residues. The ends lost 4 bases at V and 3 bases at J; junction bases unmatched: 3. As DNA, the CDR3 is TGTGCCAGCAGTTCCAACAGGGGCTATAATTCACCCCTCCACTTT. Translated, it gives CASSSNRGYNSPLHF.

The table lists this clonotype with many counts. The V call is TRBV5-1, the J call TRBJ2-4; no clear D. Germline V gene lookup returns CDR1 SGHRS and CDR2 YFSETQ. V was cut by 0 bases and J by 0 bases, with 13 bases left in between. The CDR3 has 17 amino acids. In DNA form, the CDR3 reads TGCGCCAGCAGCTTGGGGACCGATAATATAGCCAAAAACATTCAGTACTTC. Amino acids: CASSLGTDNIAKNIQYF.

This clonotype was seen repeatedly, ten times or more. The CDR3 bases are TGTGCCAGCAGTAACCGGGAGCTAAATGAAAAACTGTTTTTT. The encoded protein is CASSNRELNEKLFF. The chain is built from TRBV12-3 or TRBV12-4 and TRBJ1-4; unclear D gene. V lost 5 bases and J 5 bases, leaving 12 bases between the germline ends. The CDR3 runs to 14 residues.

The sample holds a few counts of this clonotype. The gene calls are TRBV7-9 and TRBJ1-1; D unresolved. CDR3 length: 15 residues. Trimming removed 5 bases at V and 0 bases at J, with 13 bases between. CDR1 is SEHNR, CDR2 FQNEAQ, per germline (reference sequence). This CDR3 reads CASSPSPGMNTEAFF. DNA for the CDR3: TGTGCCAGCAGCCCCTCCCCGGGGATGAACACTGAAGCTTTCTTT.

This clonotype was observed a few times. The chain combines TRBV29-1 with TRBJ1-2; D not resolved. With 3 bases removed from V and 5 bases from J, the gap between germline ends came to 4 bases. The CDR3 has 10 residues. Looked up from germline, CDR1 is SQVTM and CDR2 is ANQGSEA. The CDR3 coding sequence is TGCAGCGTTGATGAGTATGGCTACACCTTC. It is translated as CSVDEYGYTF.

This clonotype was counted only a few times. This chain joins TRBV12-3 or TRBV12-4 and TRBJ2-1; D is perhaps TRBD2 (6 bases). The CDR3 loop spans 15 amino acids. Trimming cost V 3 bases and J 1 base, with 10 bases left between them. CDR3 sequence: CASSFEGRSYNEQFF. The CDR3 DNA follows: TGTGCCAGCAGTTTCGAGGGGAGGTCCTACAATGAGCAGTTCTTC.

This clonotype showed up many times. The chain is built from TRBV12-3 or TRBV12-4 and TRBJ2-2; possible D gene TRBD1, 5 bases. Trimming removed 5 bases from V and 3 bases from J, with 13 bases in between. The CDR3 sequence is 15 residues long. Here the CDR3 DNA reads TGTGCCAGCAGTCCGGCAGGGTTGGACACCGGGGAGCTGTTTTTT. This sequence encodes CASSPAGLDTGELFF.

In its sample, this clonotype was seen a few times. The chain recombines TRBV7-2 with TRBJ1-1; D is perhaps TRBD1 (6 bases). V lost 8 bases to trimming and J lost 3 bases, with 13 bases between them. The CDR3 totals 13 residues. Germline lookup yields CDR1 SGHTA and CDR2 FQGNSA. The chain's CDR3 is CASGRRGYTEAFF. CDR3 nucleotide sequence: TGTGCCAGCGGTCGGAGGGGGTACACTGAAGCTTTCTTT.

This clonotype occurred a few times. The V gene is TRBV25-1, the J gene TRBJ2-5; no clear D. Germline loops: CDR1 MGHDK, CDR2 SYGVNS. V was pared by 7 bases and J by 5 bases, with 11 bases between. The CDR3 consists of 12 residues. The CDR3 nucleotides are TGTGCCAGCAAGCACCTTGACGAGACCCAGTACTTC. It translates to CASKHLDETQYF.

This sequence joins TRBV7-8 and TRBJ1-2; D gene uncertain. Per the germline V gene, CDR1 is SGHVS and CDR2 is FQNEAQ. The CDR3 has 14 amino acids. V dropped 2 bases and J dropped 8 bases, with 15 bases sitting between them. The DNA of the CDR3 is TGTGCCAGCAGCTTATATAATACCTGGGCGGGCTACACCTTC. Protein: CASSLYNTWAGYTF.

The gene calls are TRBV4-3 and TRBJ2-2; tentatively, D is TRBD1 (7 bases). Deletions cut 4 bases from V and 1 base from J, with 16 bases between. The germline V gene encodes CDR1 LGHNA and CDR2 YSLEER. The length of the CDR3 is 17 residues. DNA for the CDR3: TGCGCCAGCAGCCGATTCGCGGGACAGATGAACACCGGGGAGCTGTTTTTT. It specifies CASSRFAGQMNTGELFF.